These 5 T cell receptor beta chains share one sample of origin, sequenced in a study of CD8+ T cells in alopecia areata. A sort of pooled cutaneous lymph node cells used CD4, CD8alpha, NKG2D, NKG2ACE and other stains. Extraction and reverse transcription of RNA yielded cDNA as the sequencing template. The protocol was immunoSEQ multiplex PCR, while the TCRdb copy is restricted to in-frame clones and leaves out a portion. The table lists roughly 260,000 clones, with no singletons. The source material was CD4+ T cells sorted from a lymph node. The receptors here all came from a C3H/HeJ mouse with alopecia areata. Mouse MHC haplotype: H2-k.

A word on this clone: The gene names here belong to mouse. With the read ending 4 residues before the CDR3 end, the germline J gene is used to fill in that end. V usage is TRBV19 and J usage is TRBJ1-2; D not certain. The ends were cut back, 2 bases at V and 2 bases at J, with 7 bases in the middle. CDR3 length: 13 residues. From germline, CDR1 is FNHDT and CDR2 SITEND (reference sequence). CDR3 bases read: TGTGCCAGCAGTATTCCGCAGAACTCC. This codes for CASSIPQNS. The CDR3, in full, reads CASSIPQNSDYTF.

Notes on this clone: Mouse gene names apply. The CDR3 is cut off 4 residues early in the read; its end comes from the germline J gene. Different DNA sequences within this sample yield the same CDR3. The chain couples TRBV5 to TRBJ1-2; D may be TRBD1 (5 bases). V gave up 0 bases and J gave up 3 bases, with 8 bases separating them. Germline V gene sequence: CDR1 LGHNA, CDR2 YNLKQL (reference sequence). The CDR3 totals 14 residues. CDR3 amino acids: CASSQDGGDSDYTF. CDR3 DNA, as far as it was read: TGTGCCAGCAGCCAAGATGGGGGTGACTCC.

In this sample, this clone turned up a few times. Genes and germline are mouse. Read data end 4 residues before the CDR3 end; the end is taken from the germline J gene. The same CDR3 is also encoded by other DNA sequences in this sample. The chain combines TRBV5 with TRBJ2-2, with 8 bases lining up with TRBD2. CDR1 is LGHNA, CDR2 YNLKQL, per germline (reference sequence). Trimming removed 1 base from V and 2 bases from J; junction bases left unmatched: 0. The CDR3 is 15 residues long. The CDR3 loop reads CASSQVGGNTGQLYF. The covered CDR3 bases are TGTGCCAGCAGCCAAGTGGGGGGGAACACCGGG.

This clone showed up just a few times. Gene names are mouse gene names. The CDR3 end lies 4 residues beyond the end of the read and is filled in from the germline J gene. The genes are TRBV13-1 and TRBJ2-1; 7 bases match TRBD1. This CDR3 contains 16 residues. The germline CDR1 and CDR2 sequences are NSHNY and SYGAGN. After removal of 2 bases from V and 6 bases from J, the junction contained 11 bases not matched to a gene. The CDR3 bases that were read are TGTGCCAGCAGTGACGCCGGGACAGTGGGGCTTGCT. Amino acid sequence: CASSDAGTVGLA. The full CDR3 protein is CASSDAGTVGLAEQFF.

About this clone: All gene names here are mouse names. The read ends 4 residues early relative to the CDR3; the germline J gene fills the gap. J is TRBJ1-2 and V is TRBV1, with 8 bases that match TRBD1. This CDR3 spans 14 amino acids. Germline assignment: CDR1 NSQYPW and CDR2 LRSPGD (reference sequence). The V gene end was trimmed by 4 bases and the J gene end by 3 bases; junction bases not matched to a gene: 4. CDR3 protein: CTCSDQGADSDYTF. The part of the CDR3 DNA that was read is TGCACCTGCAGTGATCAGGGGGCCGACTCC. Filled out from reference TRBV1 and TRBJ1-2, the complete variable domain reads VTLLEQNPRWRLVPRGQAVNLRCILKNSQYPWMSWYQQDLQKQLQWLFTLRSPGDKEVKSLPGADYLATRVTDTELRLQVANMSQGRTLYCTCSDQGADSDYTFGSGTRLLVI.